This T cell receptor (beta chain) is drawn from a study of T-cell memory formation after mild COVID-19. About the study: In these data, TCR clusters were largely donor specific. Study-wide findings and caveats: Cross-reactive memory seemingly joined, as some responding clones were found in pre-infection memory. Largely, contracting CD4+ clones fell within CM and EM, and contracting CD8+ clones within EMRA.

Germline V lookup: CDR1 DFQATT, CDR2 SNEGSKA (reference sequence). The junction had 11 bases not matched to a gene; V was cut back by 6 bases and J by 3 bases. This CDR3 is built from 15 residues. Notes on this clonotype: Its matching antigen is unknown.

Constant-segment primers and 5'RACE yielded cDNA libraries for TCR alpha and TCR beta, each carrying sample barcodes and UMIs. TCRdb re-called the 5' RACE reads through MiXCR, storing one row per CDR3 protein. The repertoire holds 250,000 to 350,000 distinct CDR3 sequences, with just under 20% as singletons. The specimen sequenced was PBMCs or a T cell subset sorted from them (not recorded which). The sequence came from a man in his late teens or twenties who had mild COVID-19 (a few samples of this study predate the infection). Cell type and time point are not known. The gene calls are TRBV20-1 and TRBJ2-3; 8 nucleotides agree with TRBD1. CDR3 region: CSARSGGSWTDTQYF. The CDR3 bases are TGCAGTGCAAGGTCAGGGGGCTCGTGGACAGATACGCAGTATTTT.